This entry describes one TCR beta chain. This entry comes from a study of T cells after somatic rescue of genetic block. The repertoire was sequenced with immunoSEQ multiplex PCR; TCRdb's copy has only in-frame clones and lacks some. This table holds about 110,000 clones, around nine tenths found once. The CDR3 totals 17 residues. Trimming took off 6 bases at V and 0 bases at J, with 17 bases between the two ends. Germline CDR1 KGHSH, CDR2 LQKENI. This chain uses TRBV18 with TRBJ1-4, with TRBD1 as a possible D gene (5 bases). The TCR comes from a woman between 18 and 29 years old. The material sequenced was peripheral blood mononuclear cells (PBMCs). CDR3 in amino acids: CASSQFRGVATNEKLFF. CDR3 nucleotides: TGTGCCAGCTCCCAGTTTCGGGGCGTTGCAACTAATGAAAAACTGTTTTTT.